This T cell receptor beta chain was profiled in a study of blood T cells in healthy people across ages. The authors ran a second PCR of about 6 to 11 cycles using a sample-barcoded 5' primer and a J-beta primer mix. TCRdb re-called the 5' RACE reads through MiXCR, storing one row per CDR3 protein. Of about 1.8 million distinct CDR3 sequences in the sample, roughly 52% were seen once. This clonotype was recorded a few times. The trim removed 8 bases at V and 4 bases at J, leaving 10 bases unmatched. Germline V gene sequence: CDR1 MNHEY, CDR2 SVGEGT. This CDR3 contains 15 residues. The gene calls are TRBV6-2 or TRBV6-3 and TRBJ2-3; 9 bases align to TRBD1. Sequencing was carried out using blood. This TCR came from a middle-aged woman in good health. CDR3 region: CASASPGQGADTQYF. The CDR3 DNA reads TGTGCCAGCGCATCCCCGGGACAGGGAGCAGATACGCAGTATTTT.